Following are 16 T cell receptor beta chains from one sample sequenced in a study of shared clonotypes between healthy human individuals. Sequenced by immunoSEQ multiplex PCR; TCRdb stores in-frame clones only, minus some. The table shows roughly 2.1 million clones, with about 93% occurring only once. In the naive CD8 group, cells lacked CD45RO and were positively selected for CCR7, so terminally differentiated effector memory CD45RA+ cells were left out. The sequenced sample consisted of naive CD8+ T cells from PBMCs. These receptors were collected from a man between 18 and 35 years old in good health. Some clones in this sample may be carry-over from other donors' samples.

The chain couples TRBV27 to TRBJ2-2, with TRBD2 identical over 9 bases. CDR1 is MNHEY, CDR2 SMNVEV, per germline (reference sequence). The CDR3 is made up of 18 amino acids. V lost 5 bases and J lost 3; bases outside the gene matches: 13. The CDR3 nucleotides read TGTGCCAGCAGTCCCCGTTTGGCGGGAGGGCAGTACACCGGGGAGCTGTTTTTT. This encodes CASSPRLAGGQYTGELFF.

This clone has only one observation. This rearrangement joins TRBV15 to TRBJ2-7; TRBD1 matches 10 bases. In germline, CDR1 is LNHNV, CDR2 YYDKDF (reference sequence). V lost 5 bases to trimming and J lost 3 bases; unmatched junction nucleotides: 4. The length of the CDR3 is 14 residues. CDR3 amino acids: CATSGGQGVYEQYF. The CDR3 nucleotides are TGTGCCACCAGCGGTGGACAGGGGGTCTACGAGCAGTACTTC.

The chain combines TRBV5-1 with TRBJ1-2, with D possibly being TRBD1 (5 bases). Germline V gene sequence: CDR1 SGHRS, CDR2 YFSETQ. The CDR3 contains 15 residues. Trimming left V 4 bases short and J 4 bases short, with 17 bases between. The CDR3 DNA reads TGCGCCAGCAGCCCCCTTTCGGGGGGGATCTATGGCTACACCTTC. It translates to CASSPLSGGIYGYTF.

The chain combines TRBV28 with TRBJ2-5, with a weak D call TRBD1 (6 bases). The CDR3 has 14 amino acids. The germline CDR1 and CDR2 sequences are MDHEN and SYDVKM. The ends were cut back, 6 bases at V and 4 bases at J, with 15 bases in the middle. DNA for the CDR3: TGTGCCAGCAGCCCCCCCGGCAGGGGAGAGACCCAGTACTTC. Its translation: CASSPPGRGETQYF.

The chain employs TRBV14 and TRBJ2-3; the D is unclear. The germline V gene encodes CDR1 SGHDN and CDR2 FVKESK. V was cut by 1 base and J by 2 bases, with 10 bases left in between. The CDR3 consists of 15 residues. The CDR3 loop reads CASSQGALNTDTQYF. DNA for the CDR3: TGTGCCAGCAGCCAAGGCGCCTTAAACACAGATACGCAGTATTTT. The entire variable domain, with the rest obtained from reference TRBV14 and TRBJ2-3, is as follows: EAGVTQFPSHSVIEKGQTVTLRCDPISGHDNLYWYRRVMGKEIKFLLHFVKESKQDESGMPNNRFLAERTGGTYSTLKVQPAELEDSGVYFCASSQGALNTDTQYFGPGTRLTVL.

V gene TRBV27 combines with J gene TRBJ2-1; D ambiguous. Germline CDR1 reads MNHEY; CDR2 reads SMNVEV (reference sequence). This CDR3 comprises 15 residues. V lost 4 bases and J 7 bases, leaving 17 bases between the germline ends. Written as DNA, the CDR3 is TGTGCCAGCAGTTCCCGAGAAGCCCCGTTGAATGAGCAGTTCTTC. It encodes CASSSREAPLNEQFF.

The chain combines TRBV28 with TRBJ2-7; 8 nucleotides match TRBD2. V was clipped by 5 bases and J by 2 bases; unmatched bases: 26. This CDR3 comprises 21 residues. Per the germline V gene, CDR1 is MDHEN and CDR2 is SYDVKM. This CDR3 reads CASSPLMRDLRQGTSTYEQYF. DNA of the CDR3: TGTGCCAGCAGTCCCTTGATGAGGGATCTGCGCCAGGGGACTAGTACCTACGAGCAGTACTTC.

This chain uses TRBV11-1 with TRBJ2-6; D is perhaps TRBD2 (6 bases). Germline CDR1 is SGHAT and CDR2 is FQDESV (reference sequence). The CDR3 spans 14 residues. Trimming cost V 5 bases and J 9 bases, with 14 bases left between them. The CDR3 DNA is TGTGCCAGCAGCGCCCGCCGGGAGATCAACGTCCTGACTTTC. The encoded protein is CASSARREINVLTF.

The rearrangement uses TRBV6-6 and TRBJ1-2; possible D gene TRBD1, 5 bases. CDR1 MNHNY and CDR2 SVGAGI come from the germline V gene (reference sequence). V dropped 8 bases and J dropped 4 bases, with 17 bases sitting between them. This CDR3 is built from 14 residues. CDR3 nucleotides: TGTGCCAGCGAACCCGACAGTCCACTCTATGGCTACACCTTC. Its translation: CASEPDSPLYGYTF.

This clone was seen only once. The rearrangement uses TRBV19 and TRBJ2-1, with TRBD1 matching over 9 bases. Per the germline V gene, CDR1 is LNHDA and CDR2 is SQIVND (reference sequence). There are 15 residues in the CDR3. The J segment lost 4 bases and the V segment lost 6 bases, leaving 7 bases of the junction unmatched. DNA for the CDR3: TGTGCCAGTAGCTTACCGGGACAGGGATACAATGAGCAGTTCTTC. The encoded protein is CASSLPGQGYNEQFF.

V is TRBV27 and J is TRBJ1-4; unclear D gene. V was pared by 5 bases and J by 1 base, with 11 bases between. The CDR3 loop spans 15 amino acids. Germline-derived CDR1 and CDR2 are MNHEY and SMNVEV (reference sequence). The CDR3, as DNA: TGTGCCAGCAGTCCTCGACCGGGAACTAATGAAAAACTGTTTTTT. The encoded protein is CASSPRPGTNEKLFF.

CDR3 amino acids: CASSQDWLAGNNEQFF. For the CDR3, the DNA is TGCGCCAGCAGCCAAGATTGGCTAGCGGGAAACAATGAGCAGTTCTTC. This chain connects TRBV4-3 to TRBJ2-1; TRBD2 matches at 9 bases. Losses at the gene ends were 0 bases for V and 5 bases for J; bases not matched to a gene: 5. The CDR3 has 16 amino acids. Germline CDR1 reads LGHNA; CDR2 reads YSLEER.

The chain links TRBV7-8 to TRBJ1-2; D remains ambiguous. With 0 bases removed from V and 8 bases from J, the gap between germline ends came to 13 bases. Germline CDR1 SGHVS, CDR2 FQNEAQ. This CDR3 region has 14 residues. CDR3 sequence: CASSLATIQEGYTF. CDR3 DNA: TGTGCCAGCAGCTTAGCGACCATCCAGGAGGGCTACACCTTC.

J is TRBJ2-1 and V is TRBV9; D might be TRBD1 (6 bases). CDR3 length equals 18 residues. Germline CDR1 is SGDLS and CDR2 is YYNGEE. Trimming took 0 bases from V and 2 from J, leaving 18 bases between them. The CDR3 coding sequence is TGTGCCAGCAGCGTAGGCAGGGACACTCCGAGCCCCTACAATGAGCAGTTCTTC. Its protein is CASSVGRDTPSPYNEQFF.

The V and J genes are TRBV28 and TRBJ1-1, with D hard to call. This CDR3 comprises 13 residues. V was pared by 10 bases and J by 0 bases, with 12 bases between. Germline V gene sequence: CDR1 MDHEN, CDR2 SYDVKM. The CDR3, as DNA: TGTGCCACTAGGATGGGGTTGAACACTGAAGCTTTCTTT. This gives the protein CATRMGLNTEAFF.

Remarks on this clone: In the same sample, other DNA sequences code for this CDR3. The rearrangement uses TRBV9 and TRBJ2-1, with TRBD2 matching 8 bases. Unmatched junction bases numbered 4, after V lost 4 bases and J lost 1 base. The CDR3 length is 15 residues. Germline values: CDR1 SGDLS, CDR2 YYNGEE. The CDR3 is CASSPGGGSYNEQFF. The DNA for the CDR3 is TGTGCCAGCAGCCCCGGGGGGGGTTCCTACAATGAGCAGTTCTTC.